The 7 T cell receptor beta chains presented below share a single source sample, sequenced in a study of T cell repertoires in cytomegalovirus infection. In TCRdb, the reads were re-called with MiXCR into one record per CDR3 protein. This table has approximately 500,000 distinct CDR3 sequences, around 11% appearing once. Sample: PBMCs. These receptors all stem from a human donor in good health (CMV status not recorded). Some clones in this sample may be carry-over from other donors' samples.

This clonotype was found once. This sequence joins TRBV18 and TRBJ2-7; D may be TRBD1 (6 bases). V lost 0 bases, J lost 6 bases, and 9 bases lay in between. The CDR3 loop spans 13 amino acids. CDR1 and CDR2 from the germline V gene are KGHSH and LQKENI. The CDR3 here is CASSPPYRVEQYF. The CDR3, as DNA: TGTGCCAGCTCACCACCGTACAGGGTCGAGCAGTACTTC.

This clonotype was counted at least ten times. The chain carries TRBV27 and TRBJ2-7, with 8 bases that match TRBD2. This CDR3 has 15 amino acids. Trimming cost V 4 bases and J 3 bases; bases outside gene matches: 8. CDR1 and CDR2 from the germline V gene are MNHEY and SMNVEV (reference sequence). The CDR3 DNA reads TGTGCCAGCAGTTCCCTAGCGGGCGCAAGCTACGAGCAGTACTTC. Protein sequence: CASSSLAGASYEQYF.

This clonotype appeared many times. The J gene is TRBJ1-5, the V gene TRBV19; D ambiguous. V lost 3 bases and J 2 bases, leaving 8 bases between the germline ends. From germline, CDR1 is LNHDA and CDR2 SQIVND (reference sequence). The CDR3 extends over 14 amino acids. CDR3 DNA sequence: TGTGCCAGTAGTATGGACGGGGGCAATCAGCCCCAGCATTTT. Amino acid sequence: CASSMDGGNQPQHF.

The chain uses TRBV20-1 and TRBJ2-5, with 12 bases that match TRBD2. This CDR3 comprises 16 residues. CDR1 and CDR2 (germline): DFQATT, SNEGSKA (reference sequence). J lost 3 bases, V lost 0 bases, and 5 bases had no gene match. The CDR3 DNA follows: TGCAGTGCTAGAGATTCGGCTAGCGGGGGGGAAGAGACCCAGTACTTC. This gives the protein CSARDSASGGEETQYF.

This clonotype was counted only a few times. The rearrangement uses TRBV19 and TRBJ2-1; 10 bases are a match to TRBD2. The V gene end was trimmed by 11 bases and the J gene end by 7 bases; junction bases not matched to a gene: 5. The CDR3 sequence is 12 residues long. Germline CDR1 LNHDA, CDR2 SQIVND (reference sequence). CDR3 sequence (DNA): TGTGCCTCTAGCGGGAGAAGGAATGAGCAGTTCTTC. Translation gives CASSGRRNEQFF. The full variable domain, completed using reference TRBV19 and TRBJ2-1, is DGGITQSPKYLFRKEGQNVTLSCEQNLNHDAMYWYRQDPGQGLRLIYYSQIVNDFQKGDIAEGYSVSREKKESFPLTVTSAQKNPTAFYLCASSGRRNEQFFGPGTRLTVL.

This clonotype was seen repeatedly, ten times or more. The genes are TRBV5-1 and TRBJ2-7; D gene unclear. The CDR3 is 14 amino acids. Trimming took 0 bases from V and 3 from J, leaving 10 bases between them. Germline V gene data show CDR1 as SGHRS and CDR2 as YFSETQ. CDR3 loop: CASSLGQNNYEQYF. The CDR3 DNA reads TGCGCCAGCAGCTTGGGTCAAAACAACTACGAGCAGTACTTC. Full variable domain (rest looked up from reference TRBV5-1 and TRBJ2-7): KAGVTQTPRYLIKTRGQQVTLSCSPISGHRSVSWYQQTPGQGLQFLFEYFSETQRNKGNFPGRFSGRQFSNSRSEMNVSTLELGDSALYLCASSLGQNNYEQYFGPGTRLTVT.

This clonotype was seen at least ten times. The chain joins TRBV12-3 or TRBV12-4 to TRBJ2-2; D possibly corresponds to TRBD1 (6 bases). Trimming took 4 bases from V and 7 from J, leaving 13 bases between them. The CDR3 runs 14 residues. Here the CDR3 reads CASSSTQGIGELFF. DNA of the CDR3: TGTGCCAGCAGTTCAACACAGGGAATCGGGGAGCTGTTTTTT.